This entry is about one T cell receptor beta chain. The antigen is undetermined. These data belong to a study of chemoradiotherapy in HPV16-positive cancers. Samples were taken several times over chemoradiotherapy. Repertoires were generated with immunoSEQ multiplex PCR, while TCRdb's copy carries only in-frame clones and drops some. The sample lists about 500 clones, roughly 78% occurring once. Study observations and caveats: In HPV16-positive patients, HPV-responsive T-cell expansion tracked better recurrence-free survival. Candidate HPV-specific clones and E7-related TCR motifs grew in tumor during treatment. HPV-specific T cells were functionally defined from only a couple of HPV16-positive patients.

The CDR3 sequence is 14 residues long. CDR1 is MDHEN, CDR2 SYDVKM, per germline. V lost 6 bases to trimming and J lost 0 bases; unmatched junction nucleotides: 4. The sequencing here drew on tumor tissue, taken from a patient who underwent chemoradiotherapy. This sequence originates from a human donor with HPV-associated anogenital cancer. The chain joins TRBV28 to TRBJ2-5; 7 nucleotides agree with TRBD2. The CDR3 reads CASRGGGYQETQYF. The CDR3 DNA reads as TGTGCCAGCAGGGGGGGAGGGTACCAAGAGACCCAGTACTTC.